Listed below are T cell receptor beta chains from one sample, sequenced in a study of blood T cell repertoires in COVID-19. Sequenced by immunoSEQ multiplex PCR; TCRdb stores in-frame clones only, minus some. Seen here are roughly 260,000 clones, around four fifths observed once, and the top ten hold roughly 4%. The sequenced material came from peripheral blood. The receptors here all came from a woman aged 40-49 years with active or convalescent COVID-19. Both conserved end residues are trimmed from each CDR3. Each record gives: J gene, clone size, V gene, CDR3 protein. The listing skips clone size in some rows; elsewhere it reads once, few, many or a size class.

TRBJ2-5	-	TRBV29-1	SVEFRDRFETQY
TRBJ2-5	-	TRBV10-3	AIKESGGADETQY
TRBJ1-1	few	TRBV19	ASSIGRGTEAF
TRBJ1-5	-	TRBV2	ASNPRQGTSQPQH
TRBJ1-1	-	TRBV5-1	ASRGQRNTEAF
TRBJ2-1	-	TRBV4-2	ASSQGQLAVYNEQF
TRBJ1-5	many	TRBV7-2	ASSSLGSNQPQH
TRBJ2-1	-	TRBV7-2	ASSNYWDEQF
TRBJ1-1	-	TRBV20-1	SASSGEREAF
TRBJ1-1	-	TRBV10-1	ASSEGADTEAF
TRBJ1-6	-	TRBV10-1	ASRGTGENSPLH
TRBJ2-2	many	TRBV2	ASMLGAYTGELF
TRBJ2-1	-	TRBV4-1	ASSQEGSSGYNEQF
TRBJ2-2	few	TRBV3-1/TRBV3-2	ASSQEQGTGELF
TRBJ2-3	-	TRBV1	TSSQVSPSTDTQY
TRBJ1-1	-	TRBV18	ASSPVGDTEAF
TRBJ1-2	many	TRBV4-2	ASPQKLSRKGKYGYT
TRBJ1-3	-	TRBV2	ASSGPGGNTIY